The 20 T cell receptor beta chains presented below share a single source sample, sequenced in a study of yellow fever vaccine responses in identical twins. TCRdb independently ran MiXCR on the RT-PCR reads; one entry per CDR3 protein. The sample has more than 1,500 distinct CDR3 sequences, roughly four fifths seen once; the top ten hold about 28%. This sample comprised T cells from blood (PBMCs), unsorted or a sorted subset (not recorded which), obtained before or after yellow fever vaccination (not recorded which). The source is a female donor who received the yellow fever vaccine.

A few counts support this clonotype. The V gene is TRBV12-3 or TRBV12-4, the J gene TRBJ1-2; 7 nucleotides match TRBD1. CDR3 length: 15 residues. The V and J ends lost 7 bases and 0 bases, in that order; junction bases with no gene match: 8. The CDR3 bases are TGTGCCAGCAAGAAACAGGGGCAAGCTAACTATGGCTACACCTTC. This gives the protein CASKKQGQANYGYTF.

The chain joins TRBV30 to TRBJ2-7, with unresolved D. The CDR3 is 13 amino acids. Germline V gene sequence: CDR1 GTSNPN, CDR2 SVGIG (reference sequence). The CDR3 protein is CAHKRPGAYEQYF. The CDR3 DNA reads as TGTGCACATAAAAGGCCAGGAGCCTACGAGCAGTACTTC.

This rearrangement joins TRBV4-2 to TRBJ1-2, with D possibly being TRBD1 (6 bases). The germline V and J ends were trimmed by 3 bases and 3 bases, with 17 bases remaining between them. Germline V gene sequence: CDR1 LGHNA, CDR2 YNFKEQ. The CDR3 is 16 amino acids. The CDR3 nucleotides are TGTGCCAGCAGCCAGACCCAACAGGGTAGGGACTATGGCTACACCTTC. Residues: CASSQTQQGRDYGYTF.

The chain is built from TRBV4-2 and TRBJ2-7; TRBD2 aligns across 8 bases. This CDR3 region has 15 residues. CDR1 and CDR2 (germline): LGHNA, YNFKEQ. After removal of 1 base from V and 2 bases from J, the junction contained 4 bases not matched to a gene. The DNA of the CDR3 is TGTGCCAGCAGCCAAGGCAATAGCGGGACCTACGAGCAGTACTTC. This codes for CASSQGNSGTYEQYF.

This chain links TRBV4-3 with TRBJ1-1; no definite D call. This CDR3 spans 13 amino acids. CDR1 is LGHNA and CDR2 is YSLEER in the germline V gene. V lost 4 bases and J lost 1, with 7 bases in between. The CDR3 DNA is TGCGCCAGCAGCCCTACGGAGAACACTGAAGCTTTCTTT. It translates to CASSPTENTEAFF.

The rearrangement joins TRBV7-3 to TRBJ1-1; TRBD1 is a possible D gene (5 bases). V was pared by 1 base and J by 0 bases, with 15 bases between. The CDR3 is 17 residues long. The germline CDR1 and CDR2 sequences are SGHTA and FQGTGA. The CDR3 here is CASSLIGLGALNTEAFF. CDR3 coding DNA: TGTGCCAGCAGCTTAATAGGTCTCGGGGCACTGAACACTGAAGCTTTCTTT.

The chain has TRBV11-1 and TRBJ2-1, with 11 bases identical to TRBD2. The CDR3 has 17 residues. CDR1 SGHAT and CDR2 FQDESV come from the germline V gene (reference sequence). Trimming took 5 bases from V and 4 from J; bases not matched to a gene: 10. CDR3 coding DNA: TGTGCCAGCAGCCCGCGTCAACTAGCGGGAGCGTACAATGAGCAGTTCTTC. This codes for CASSPRQLAGAYNEQFF.

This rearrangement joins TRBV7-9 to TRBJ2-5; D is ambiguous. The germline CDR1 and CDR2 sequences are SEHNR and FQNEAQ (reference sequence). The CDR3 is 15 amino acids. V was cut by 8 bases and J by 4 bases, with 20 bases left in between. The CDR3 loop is CASVPPRFGRETQYF. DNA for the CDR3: TGTGCCAGCGTCCCCCCTCGTTTTGGGCGAGAGACCCAGTACTTC.

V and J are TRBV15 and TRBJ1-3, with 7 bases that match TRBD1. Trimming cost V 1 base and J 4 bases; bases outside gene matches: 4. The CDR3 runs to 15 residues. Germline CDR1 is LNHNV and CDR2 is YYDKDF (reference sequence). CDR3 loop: CATSRATGSGNTIYF. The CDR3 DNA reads TGTGCCACCAGCAGAGCGACAGGGAGCGGAAACACCATATATTTT.

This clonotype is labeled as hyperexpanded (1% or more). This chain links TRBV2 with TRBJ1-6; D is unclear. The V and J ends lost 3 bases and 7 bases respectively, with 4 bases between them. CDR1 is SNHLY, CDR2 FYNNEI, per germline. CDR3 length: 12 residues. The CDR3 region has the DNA TGTGCCAGCAGTGACAAAAATTCACCCCTCCACTTT. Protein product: CASSDKNSPLHF.

The CDR3: CASRTSGYQETQYF. The CDR3 bases are TGTGCCAGCAGGACTAGCGGTTACCAAGAGACCCAGTACTTC. The rearrangement joins TRBV13 to TRBJ2-5, with 9 bases fitting TRBD2. The germline V gene encodes CDR1 PRHDT and CDR2 FYEKMQ (reference sequence). CDR3 length: 14 amino acids. V was clipped by 6 bases and J by 0 bases; unmatched bases: 2.

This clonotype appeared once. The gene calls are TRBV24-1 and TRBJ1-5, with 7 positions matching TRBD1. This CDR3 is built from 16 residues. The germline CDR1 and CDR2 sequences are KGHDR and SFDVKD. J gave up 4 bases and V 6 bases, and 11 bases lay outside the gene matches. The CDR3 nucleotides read TGTGCCACCAGTAGACAGGGAGGTGTTCGGAATCAGCCCCAGCATTTT. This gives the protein CATSRQGGVRNQPQHF.

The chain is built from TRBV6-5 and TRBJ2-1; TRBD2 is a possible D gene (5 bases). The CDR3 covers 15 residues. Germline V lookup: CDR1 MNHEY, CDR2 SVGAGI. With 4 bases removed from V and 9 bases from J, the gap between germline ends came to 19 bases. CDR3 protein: CASSSPLERSGEQFF. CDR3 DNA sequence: TGTGCCAGCAGTTCCCCGCTAGAGCGCAGCGGTGAGCAGTTCTTC.

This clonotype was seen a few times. The CDR3 bases are TGTGCCAGCAGTTTATATGGGCTAGCTGGTCACGAGCAGTACTTC. Its protein product is CASSLYGLAGHEQYF. The rearrangement links TRBV28 to TRBJ2-7, with TRBD2 as a possible D gene (5 bases). Germline V gives CDR1 MDHEN, CDR2 SYDVKM. V was pared by 1 base and J by 5 bases, with 15 bases between. This CDR3 is 15 amino acids long.

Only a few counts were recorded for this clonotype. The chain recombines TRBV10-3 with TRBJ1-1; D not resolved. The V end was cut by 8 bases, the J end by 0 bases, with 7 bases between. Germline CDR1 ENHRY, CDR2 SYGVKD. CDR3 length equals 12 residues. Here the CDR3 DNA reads TGTGCCATCCGTCAGGTGAACACTGAAGCTTTCTTT. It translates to CAIRQVNTEAFF.

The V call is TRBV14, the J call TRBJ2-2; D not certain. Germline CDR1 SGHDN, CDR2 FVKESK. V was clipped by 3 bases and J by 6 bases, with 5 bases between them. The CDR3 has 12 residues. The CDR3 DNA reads TGTGCCAGCAGCCAGCTAGCCGGGGAGCTGTTTTTT. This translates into CASSQLAGELFF.

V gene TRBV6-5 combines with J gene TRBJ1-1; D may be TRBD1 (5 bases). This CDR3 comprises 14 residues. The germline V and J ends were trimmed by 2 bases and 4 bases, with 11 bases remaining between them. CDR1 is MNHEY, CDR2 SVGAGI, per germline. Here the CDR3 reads CASSYAGPFTEAFF. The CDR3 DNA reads TGTGCCAGCAGTTACGCGGGACCTTTCACTGAAGCTTTCTTT.

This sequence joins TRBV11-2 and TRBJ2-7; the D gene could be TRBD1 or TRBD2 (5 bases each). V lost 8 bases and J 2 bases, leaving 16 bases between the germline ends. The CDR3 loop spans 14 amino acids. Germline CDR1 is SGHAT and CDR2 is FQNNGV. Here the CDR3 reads CASRRGAGAYEQYF. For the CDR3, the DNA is TGTGCCAGCCGGCGAGGGGCTGGGGCCTACGAGCAGTACTTC.

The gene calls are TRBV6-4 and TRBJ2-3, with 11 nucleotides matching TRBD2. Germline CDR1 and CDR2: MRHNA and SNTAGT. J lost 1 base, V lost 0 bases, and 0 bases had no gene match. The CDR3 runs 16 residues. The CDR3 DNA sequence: TGTGCCAGCAGTGACTCGACTAGCGGGGGCACAGATACGCAGTATTTT. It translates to CASSDSTSGGTDTQYF.

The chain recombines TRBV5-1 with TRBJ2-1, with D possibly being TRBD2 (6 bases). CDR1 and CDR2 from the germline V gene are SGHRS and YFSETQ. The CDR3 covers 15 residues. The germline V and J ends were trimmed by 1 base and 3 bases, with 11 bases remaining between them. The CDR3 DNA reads TGCGCCAGCAGCTTGCTAGCGAATGGCTACAATGAGCAGTTCTTC. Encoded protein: CASSLLANGYNEQFF.